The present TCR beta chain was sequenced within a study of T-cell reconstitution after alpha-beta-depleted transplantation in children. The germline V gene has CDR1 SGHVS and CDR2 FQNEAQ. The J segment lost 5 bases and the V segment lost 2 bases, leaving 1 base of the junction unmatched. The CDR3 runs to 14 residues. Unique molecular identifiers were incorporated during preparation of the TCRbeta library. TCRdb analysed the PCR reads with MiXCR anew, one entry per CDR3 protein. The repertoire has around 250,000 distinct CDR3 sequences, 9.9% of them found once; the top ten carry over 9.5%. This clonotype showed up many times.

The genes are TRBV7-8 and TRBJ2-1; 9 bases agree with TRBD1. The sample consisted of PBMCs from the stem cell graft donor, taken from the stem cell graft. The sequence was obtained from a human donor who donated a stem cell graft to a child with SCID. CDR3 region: CASSLRDRDNEQFF. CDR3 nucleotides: TGTGCCAGCAGCTTAAGGGACAGGGACAATGAGCAGTTCTTC.